This TCR beta chain was identified in a study of human T cells and chemical hapten exposure. Background on the study: Scalp application of diphenylcyclopropenone was performed weekly in patients across the entire approximately 26-week study.

V was clipped by 4 bases and J by 6 bases; unmatched bases: 8. Germline V gene data show CDR1 as SGHDT and CDR2 as YYEEEE. CDR3 length: 14 residues. The time point is: patch test 3, about 24 weeks after DPC sensitization. The treatment denotes: therapeutic diphenylcyclopropenone sensitization with weekly scalp DPC. Unfractionated whole blood yielded the extracted total RNA. Unique molecular identifiers were attached to individual cDNA molecules within the library. Source study methods: Counts of TCRs in each sample centred on a median of about 99,000 and extended from around 24,000 to 710,000. TCRdb ran MiXCR on the RACE reads and lists one entry per CDR3 protein. The V and J calls follow TCRdb's processing rather than the paper's. Among under 100,000 distinct CDR3 sequences, under 14% were seen once, and the ten largest hold 3% to 4%.

V usage is TRBV5-6 and J usage is TRBJ2-3; 7 nucleotides line up with TRBD1. This sequence was found in a woman aged 50 to 60 with alopecia areata. Some clones in this sample may be carry-over from other donors' samples. The material sequenced was whole blood, taken in connection with sensitization to the hapten diphenylcyclopropenone (DPC). The CDR3 is CASSRTGHADTQYF. The CDR3 DNA sequence: TGTGCCAGCAGCCGGACAGGTCATGCTGATACGCAGTATTTT.